What follows are 9 T cell receptor beta chains derived from one specimen sequenced in a study of T-cell memory formation after mild COVID-19. TCRdb itself ran the 5' RACE reads through MiXCR, one entry per CDR3 protein. The sample includes approximately 300,000 distinct CDR3 sequences, approximately 8.4% of them seen just once. The sequencing sample was made of PBMCs or a T cell subset sorted from them (not recorded which). These receptors all come from a man aged 18 to 29 who had mild COVID-19 (a few samples of this study predate the infection). Cell type and time point are not known.

This clonotype was counted many times. The chain links TRBV2 to TRBJ2-2; TRBD1 matches at 8 bases. Germline trimming cut 9 bases from V and 7 bases from J; bases unmatched to any gene: 13. Germline CDR1 SNHLY, CDR2 FYNNEI. CDR3 size: 15 residues. The CDR3: CASSRQGPRVGELFF. The CDR3 DNA is TGTGCCAGTTCGCGACAGGGGCCAAGGGTCGGGGAGCTGTTTTTT.

V usage is TRBV12-3 or TRBV12-4 and J usage is TRBJ2-7; the match to TRBD2 covers 7 bases. Trimming removed 5 bases from V and 3 bases from J; junction bases left unmatched: 7. The CDR3 spans 14 residues. CDR3 protein: CASSLDRDYYEQYF. CDR3 bases: TGTGCCAGCAGTCTAGACCGGGACTACTACGAGCAGTACTTC.

V usage is TRBV11-3 and J usage is TRBJ2-1; 9 nucleotides align to TRBD2. CDR1 is SGHNT and CDR2 is YENEEA in the germline V gene. Trimming removed 1 base from V and 9 bases from J; junction bases left unmatched: 10. The CDR3 extends over 16 amino acids. The CDR3 spells CASSLGGGGGPGEQFF. DNA for the CDR3: TGTGCCAGCAGCTTAGGAGGCGGGGGGGGCCCAGGTGAGCAGTTCTTC.

This clonotype has only a few counts. The chain combines TRBV28 with TRBJ2-2, with 8 bases matching TRBD2. The V and J ends lost 7 bases and 3 bases, in that order; junction bases with no gene match: 1. This CDR3 is 13 amino acids long. Germline V gives CDR1 MDHEN, CDR2 SYDVKM. Here the CDR3 DNA reads TGTGCCAGCAACGGGGGGGACACCGGGGAGCTGTTTTTT. Protein product: CASNGGDTGELFF.

This clonotype was observed a handful of times. The chain joins TRBV12-3 or TRBV12-4 to TRBJ1-1; no definite D call. V lost 3 bases, J lost 8 bases, and 13 bases lay in between. This CDR3 is built from 13 residues. The CDR3 reads CASSFNSGLEAFF. DNA of the CDR3: TGTGCCAGCAGTTTTAATTCAGGTTTAGAAGCTTTCTTT.

This clonotype was detected many times. The chain combines TRBV4-1 with TRBJ2-5; D may be TRBD2 (6 bases). CDR1 MGHRA and CDR2 YSYEKL come from the germline V gene. This CDR3 has 16 amino acids. V was clipped by 4 bases and J by 3 bases, with 18 bases between them. The CDR3, as DNA: TGCGCCAGCAGCCTCGCTCGCGGGGATACGAAAGAGACCCAGTACTTC. Translated, it gives CASSLARGDTKETQYF.

This clonotype came up many times. Written as DNA, the CDR3 is TGCGCCAGCAGCTCGACGCTTAGGACAGGGAGGAATGAAAAACTGTTTTTT. This gives the protein CASSSTLRTGRNEKLFF. The gene calls are TRBV5-1 and TRBJ1-4; 8 bases map to TRBD1. J lost 5 bases, V lost 3 bases, and 12 bases had no gene match. The CDR3 is made up of 17 amino acids. Germline values: CDR1 SGHRS, CDR2 YFSETQ.

The chain employs TRBV5-1 and TRBJ1-1, with a tentative D call TRBD1 (5 bases). The germline V gene has CDR1 SGHRS and CDR2 YFSETQ. CDR3 length: 15 residues. Trimming removed 4 bases at V and 1 base at J, with 14 bases between. In DNA, the CDR3 is TGCGCCAGCAGCCGAATGGGGACGGAGAACACTGAAGCTTTCTTT. Protein sequence: CASSRMGTENTEAFF.

Only a few counts were recorded for this clonotype. The V call is TRBV4-2, the J call TRBJ2-1; 9 nucleotides agree with TRBD2. The CDR3 is 14 amino acids. Germline-derived CDR1 and CDR2 are LGHNA and YNFKEQ. Germline trimming cut 1 base from V and 5 bases from J; bases unmatched to any gene: 0. The CDR3 here is CASSQASGDNEQFF. Here the CDR3 DNA reads TGTGCCAGCAGCCAAGCTAGCGGGGACAATGAGCAGTTCTTC.